Given below is one T cell receptor beta chain in context. This record belongs to a study of blood T cell repertoires in COVID-19. At the level of the study: From the United States, Italy and Spain came samples of acute and convalescent COVID-19. The cDNA or gDNA used as material had been derived from T cells, B-cell-depleted T cells, or PBMCs.

CDR3 length: 16 amino acids. Germline values: CDR1 SGHTA, CDR2 FQGNSA. Trimming took 6 bases from V and 5 from J; bases not matched to a gene: 10. Study processing details: How many nucleated cells were present was estimated from reference gene primer amplification. Method: immunoSEQ multiplex PCR; TCRdb's copy keeps in-frame clones and lacks some. V, J and clone size are taken as reported in that table, and D and trimming were inferred from the DNA itself. The repertoire includes 35,000 to 40,000 clones, around four fifths of them detected once, and roughly 5% sits in the top ten. The sample was peripheral blood. The TCR was taken from a man between 45 and 60 years old with active COVID-19. The rearrangement links TRBV7-2 to TRBJ2-2; 9 bases line up with TRBD2. Here the CDR3 reads CASRQAGGRGTGELFF. The CDR3 DNA reads TGTGCCAGCAGACAAGCGGGGGGCCGGGGGACCGGGGAGCTGTTTTTT.